The text below deals with one TCR beta chain. Its antigen remains unidentified. No base-level quality is on record; no much larger clone is a single base apart. Healthy HIV-negative adults with no recently reported acute infections or vaccinations were included as donors. All donors were Caucasian adults living in Nashville, Tennessee, USA. CD4+ T cells were enriched by magnetic negative selection; naive cells were then positively selected on CD45RA, and the negative fraction formed the memory subset. Blood was collected by leukapheresis, and PBMCs were isolated by Ficoll-Histopaque density gradient centrifugation and then cryopreserved in liquid nitrogen vapor phase. Analytical flow cytometry was used to check the purity and quantity of every magnetically sorted T cell population. Each sorted fraction had its genomic DNA isolated and then quantified by UV absorbance on a Nanodrop 2000c. The sample comes from a study of shared clonotypes between healthy human individuals (TCRdb year 2020). At the level of the whole study: The cohort included a few men and two women between 18 and 49 years of age. For each donor, CD4 naive and CD4 memory were each run on three plates, CD8 naive on two plates, and CD8 memory on one plate. To increase sequencing depth and limit assay-specific biases, TCR repertoire library preparation and sequencing were carried out by different laboratories using diverse techniques. To estimate repertoire size and how much clonotype sharing occurs between individuals, the study deeply sequenced the blood TCR repertoires of roughly 5 healthy adults. Each donor's leukapheresis produced roughly between roughly 0.9 and 8.9 billion PBMCs.

The paper's findings and limits, for the study overall: Naive subsets generally had larger estimated clonotype richness than memory subsets. Sampling was limited to blood, and TCR repertoires in tissue likely differ from TCR repertoires in blood. Pairwise subsampling indicated that sequencing depth was expected to affect the degree of clonotype sharing among donors. Across a handful of donors, about 5% of naive CD4, 3% to 4% of naive CD8, around 2.5% of memory CD4, and about 0.4% of memory CD8 clonotypes were shared. Clonotypes shared by all four sorted-subset donors showed higher generation probabilities than non-shared clonotypes. Because the study included a small number of donors, the genetic and exposure-history diversity represented was limited. Incomplete sequencing was indicated by rarefaction of sorted-subset datasets, despite the large sequencing depth.

Using the deep immunoSEQ assay, multiplex PCR amplified TCR CDR3 regions from genomic DNA. Extracted genomic DNA from each cell subset was spread evenly across all wells of several immunoSEQ 96-well plates, with each plate serving as a replicate. For sorted subsets, approximately 200 ng of genomic DNA, equivalent to around 29,000 T cell genomes, went into each replicate PCR. Purified libraries were measured with a Qubit 3.0 fluorometer, size-checked on a Bioanalyzer 2100, and measured again with the KAPA Library Quantification kit. Every immunoSEQ 96-well plate was sequenced on a separate single-read 150-cycle Illumina NextSeq 550 flow cell. The paper's processing steps were these. The immunoSEQ output contained only junctional sequences without quality scores, so filtering could not match that applied to full-length reads. Sequences were annotated with PyIR, a Python wrapper for IgBLAST v1.9, and V/J genes and CDR3 were assigned using IMGT germline references. Reads were filtered out if the reads had weak V/J assignments (E-value above 1e-6), no CDR3, stop codons, out-of-frame junctions, or ambiguous translated residues. A V3J clonotype was defined by an identical inferred V gene, J gene, and CDR3 amino acid sequence. The percentage overlap between two repertoires was calculated by dividing the number of shared unique clonotypes by the size of the smaller repertoire. Repertoire richness was assessed with RTK rarefaction, the Chao1 estimator, and Recon v2.1 estimates of unobserved clonotypes. For all TCRbeta clonotypes obtained by the gDNA method from a few donors, generation probabilities were computed with OLGA. TCRdb obtained this table from immuneACCESS and retained in-frame rearrangements with V and J assigned. These tables miss some clones; where compared with another copy, unresolved V genes account for less than half of the shortfall, and the remainder is unexplained. V, J and clone size are taken as reported in that table, and D and trimming were inferred from the DNA itself. This sample has roughly 2.6 million clones in its table, and more than 90% of those were observed once. The ten biggest clones cover over 0.12% of the sample.

A distance of 18 bases separates the germline ends of V and J, which lose 3 bases and 9 bases respectively. From its cysteine to its phenylalanine, the CDR3 spans 14 amino acids. The CDR3 DNA has 42 bases and is translated from base 1. CDR1 SGHRS and CDR2 YFSETQ are derived from the germline V gene. What was sequenced was naive CD4+ T cells sorted from blood. What the cell subset or site label conveys for this sample: CD45RA+ positively selected. Recombination connected TRBV5-1 to TRBJ1-1; a tentative D call is TRBD1 (6 bases match). This receptor was identified in a man aged 18 to 29 in good health. The nucleotide sequence reads as follows: TGCGCCAGCAGCTCCTCCACCCACAGGGACCAAGCTTTCTTT. Translated, it gives CASSSSTHRDQAFF. Full variable domain (CDR3 extended with the reference TRBV5-1 and TRBJ1-1 proteins): KAGVTQTPRYLIKTRGQQVTLSCSPISGHRSVSWYQQTPGQGLQFLFEYFSETQRNKGNFPGRFSGRQFSNSRSEMNVSTLELGDSALYLCASSSSTHRDQAFFGQGTRLTVV.